This T cell receptor beta chain was recorded in a study of cytotoxic CD8 clonotypes in ibrutinib-treated CLL. The repertoire was sequenced with immunoSEQ multiplex PCR; TCRdb's copy has only in-frame clones and lacks some. Among about 300,000 clones listed, around 76% were seen once. This CDR3 has 12 residues. Germline assignment: CDR1 PRHDT and CDR2 FYEKMQ (reference sequence). The V end lost 5 bases, the J end lost 8 bases, and 10 bases lay between the germline ends. The sequence came from a human donor with chronic lymphocytic leukemia. V usage is TRBV13 and J usage is TRBJ2-1; TRBD1 or TRBD2 may be the D gene (5 bases each). The specimen was PBMCs, collected at disease progression, from a patient treated with ibrutinib. The CDR3 reads CASSGGRDEQFF. CDR3 nucleotide sequence: TGTGCCAGCAGCGGGGGAAGGGATGAGCAGTTCTTC.